Following are 28 T cell receptor beta chains from one sample sequenced in a study of CD8 T cells in Susac syndrome. Reverse transcription of roughly 0.5 to 1 ug RNA was carried out with random hexamers. TCRdb called the immunoSEQ multiplex PCR reads again in MiXCR, with one record for every CDR3 protein. The data show approximately 120,000 distinct CDR3 sequences, under 95% seen once. The sample consisted of CD8+ T cells from PBMCs. Receptors originate from a human donor with multiple sclerosis.

The chain links TRBV12-3 or TRBV12-4 to TRBJ2-5, with a possible D match to TRBD2 (5 bases). The length of the CDR3 is 13 residues. Trimming pared 5 bases from V and 3 bases from J, leaving 10 bases between. CDR3 sequence reads: CASSPDFEETQYF. The CDR3 nucleotides read TGTGCCAGCAGTCCGGACTTCGAAGAGACCCAGTACTTC.

The count of this clonotype is one. The chain uses TRBV7-9 and TRBJ2-2, with D possibly matching TRBD2 (5 bases). CDR1 and CDR2 (germline): SEHNR, FQNEAQ (reference sequence). This CDR3 contains 15 residues. V shed 6 bases and J shed 3 bases, with 14 bases lying between them. Here the CDR3 reads CASSLTGIHTGELFF. CDR3 in DNA: TGTGCCAGCAGTTTAACCGGGATTCACACCGGGGAGCTGTTTTTT.

The chain is built from TRBV7-9 and TRBJ2-7; D possibly corresponds to TRBD1 (5 bases). Germline-derived CDR1 and CDR2 are SEHNR and FQNEAQ (reference sequence). V was trimmed by 7 bases and J by 6 bases, leaving 13 bases between them. The CDR3 length is 12 residues. CDR3 nucleotide sequence: TGTGCCAGCATGCAAGACAGCGTCGAGCAGTACTTC. Amino acid sequence: CASMQDSVEQYF.

The chain joins TRBV6-2 or TRBV6-3 to TRBJ2-7, with 13 bases matching TRBD2. There are 15 residues in the CDR3. V was clipped by 6 bases and J by 4 bases; unmatched bases: 6. Germline assignment: CDR1 MNHEY and CDR2 SVGEGT. This chain's CDR3 is CASRPGTSGVYEQYF. CDR3 nucleotides: TGTGCCAGCAGACCCGGGACTAGCGGGGTTTACGAGCAGTACTTC.

This clonotype was recorded only once. The gene calls are TRBV20-1 and TRBJ2-1; 8 bases fit TRBD2. Trimming cost V 2 bases and J 2 bases; bases outside gene matches: 5. Germline V gene data show CDR1 as DFQATT and CDR2 as SNEGSKA (reference sequence). The CDR3 is made up of 15 amino acids. Here the CDR3 reads CSARTTSGTYNEQFF. In DNA form, the CDR3 reads TGCAGTGCTAGAACAACTAGCGGCACCTACAATGAGCAGTTCTTC.

This clonotype was counted a single time. J is TRBJ1-1 and V is TRBV27, with unresolved D. With 6 bases removed from V and 3 bases from J, the gap between germline ends came to 20 bases. Germline V gene sequence: CDR1 MNHEY, CDR2 SMNVEV (reference sequence). The CDR3 is 16 residues long. CDR3 nucleotides: TGTGCCAGCAGGAGGTTGGGAGGCAGGTCGGACACTGAAGCTTTCTTT. Protein product: CASRRLGGRSDTEAFF.

The chain has TRBV6-5 and TRBJ2-2; 11 nucleotides match TRBD2. V shed 2 bases, J shed 4 bases, and the junction held 3 bases outside the gene matches. The CDR3 extends over 16 amino acids. Germline values: CDR1 MNHEY, CDR2 SVGAGI. The CDR3 nucleotides read TGTGCCAGCAGTTACAAGCTAGCGGGGGGCACCGGGGAGCTGTTTTTT. This gives the protein CASSYKLAGGTGELFF.

V is TRBV27 and J is TRBJ2-7; D may be TRBD1 (5 bases). V was shortened by 3 bases and J by 0 bases, with 9 bases between the two germline ends. CDR1 is MNHEY, CDR2 SMNVEV, per germline (reference sequence). The CDR3 runs to 14 residues. CDR3 sequence: CASSFQDSSYEQYF. As DNA, the CDR3 is TGTGCCAGCAGTTTCCAAGACAGCTCCTACGAGCAGTACTTC.

The gene calls are TRBV6-4 and TRBJ2-3; the match to TRBD1 covers 7 bases. There are 13 residues in the CDR3. CDR1 and CDR2 from the germline V gene are MRHNA and SNTAGT. V lost 2 bases and J lost 4; bases outside the gene matches: 0. The CDR3 DNA is TGTGCCAGCAGTGACACAGGGGCAGATACGCAGTATTTT. Translation gives CASSDTGADTQYF.

The chain combines TRBV24-1 with TRBJ2-1, with a possible D match to TRBD2 (6 bases). Looked up from germline, CDR1 is KGHDR and CDR2 is SFDVKD. CDR3 length equals 14 residues. Trimming pared 5 bases from V and 6 bases from J, leaving 13 bases between. This chain's CDR3 is CATSGSGLPNEQFF. The CDR3 DNA reads TGTGCCACCAGTGGGTCGGGACTTCCCAATGAGCAGTTCTTC.

This chain uses TRBV28 with TRBJ2-3; no clear D. The CDR3 loop spans 15 amino acids. In germline, CDR1 is MDHEN, CDR2 SYDVKM. Trimming took off 6 bases at V and 6 bases at J, with 19 bases between the two ends. This CDR3 is CASSKVSTFADTQYF. CDR3 in DNA: TGTGCCAGCAGCAAAGTGTCTACCTTTGCGGATACGCAGTATTTT.

The chain carries TRBV5-4 and TRBJ1-2; 9 bases fit TRBD1. Germline lookup yields CDR1 SGHNT and CDR2 YYREEE (reference sequence). The length of the CDR3 is 14 residues. J was trimmed by 8 bases and V by 0 bases; bases with no gene match: 5. Here the CDR3 reads CASSLATGGVGYTF. In nucleotides, the CDR3 is TGTGCCAGCAGCTTGGCCACAGGGGGCGTCGGCTACACCTTC.

The chain uses TRBV24-1 and TRBJ2-5, with TRBD1 matching 7 bases. With 4 bases clipped from V and 4 bases from J, the junction kept 8 bases outside the gene matches. The CDR3 totals 15 residues. The V gene's germline CDR1 is KGHDR and CDR2 SFDVKD. DNA for the CDR3: TGTGCCACCAGTGAGGGGACAGTCGCTGGAGAGACCCAGTACTTC. As protein: CATSEGTVAGETQYF.

This chain uses TRBV27 with TRBJ1-4; possibly TRBD1 for D (6 bases). Trimming stripped 5 bases from V and 6 bases from J, with 22 bases between. Germline V gives CDR1 MNHEY, CDR2 SMNVEV (reference sequence). The CDR3 is 17 residues long. The CDR3, as DNA: TGTGCCAGCAGTCCGTCCCTTTGGGGGGCTAAAGATGAAAAACTGTTTTTT. As protein: CASSPSLWGAKDEKLFF.

This clonotype was seen just once. The J gene is TRBJ1-3, the V gene TRBV7-9; D remains ambiguous. From germline, CDR1 is SEHNR and CDR2 FQNEAQ (reference sequence). The CDR3 runs 12 residues. V was shortened by 5 bases and J by 8 bases, with 10 bases between the two germline ends. The CDR3 DNA follows: TGTGCCAGCAGCGCGTCATTATACACCATATATTTT. It codes for CASSASLYTIYF.

This chain joins TRBV12-3 or TRBV12-4 and TRBJ2-5; D might be TRBD1 or TRBD2, each matching 5 bases. With 2 bases removed from V and 2 bases from J, the gap between germline ends came to 15 bases. CDR3 length: 16 amino acids. The CDR3 bases are TGTGCCAGCAGTTTAAGGCCGGGACCTAAACAAGAGACCCAGTACTTC. Translated: CASSLRPGPKQETQYF.

This clonotype was found once. The rearrangement uses TRBV29-1 and TRBJ2-1; TRBD2 aligns across 14 bases. Germline V gene data show CDR1 as SQVTM and CDR2 as ANQGSEA. The CDR3 contains 14 residues. The V segment lost 5 bases and the J segment 8 bases; nucleotides outside the gene matches: 5. CDR3 amino acids: CSVFGTSGSYEQFF. The DNA for the CDR3 is TGCAGCGTTTTCGGGACTAGCGGGAGTTATGAGCAGTTCTTC.

The chain carries TRBV15 and TRBJ2-1; D gene unclear. The V end lost 6 bases, the J end lost 0 bases, and 12 bases lay between the germline ends. The CDR3 covers 15 residues. Germline V gives CDR1 LNHNV, CDR2 YYDKDF (reference sequence). CDR3 sequence (DNA): TGTGCCACCAGGGACGGGCCTAGCTCCTACAATGAGCAGTTCTTC. Translating gives CATRDGPSSYNEQFF.

The chain has TRBV9 and TRBJ2-1; D ambiguous. Per germline, CDR1 SGDLS and CDR2 YYNGEE. CDR3 length equals 12 residues. Between the trimmed V and J ends, which lost 3 bases and 10 bases, there was a span of 11 bases. The DNA for the CDR3 is TGTGCCAGCAGCGCACATGACACAGAGCAGTTCTTC. This translates into CASSAHDTEQFF.

This clonotype came up once. This chain connects TRBV5-4 to TRBJ1-1; 7 bases line up with TRBD1. Unmatched junction bases numbered 11, after V lost 4 bases and J lost 5 bases. Germline assignment: CDR1 SGHNT and CDR2 YYREEE (reference sequence). This CDR3 spans 15 amino acids. The CDR3 spells CASSNPQGVFTEAFF. In nucleotides, the CDR3 is TGTGCCAGCAGCAATCCTCAGGGGGTGTTTACTGAAGCTTTCTTT. The full variable domain, completed using reference TRBV5-4 and TRBJ1-1, is ETGVTQSPTHLIKTRGQQVTLRCSSQSGHNTVSWYQQALGQGPQFIFQYYREEENGRGNFPPRFSGLQFPNYSSELNVNALELDDSALYLCASSNPQGVFTEAFFGQGTRLTVV.

J is TRBJ2-4 and V is TRBV27; either TRBD1 or TRBD2 may supply D (5 bases each). The CDR3 has 14 residues. The ends were cut back, 3 bases at V and 6 bases at J, with 12 bases in the middle. The V gene's germline CDR1 is MNHEY and CDR2 SMNVEV (reference sequence). The CDR3 is CASSFSRDGNIQYF. The DNA for the CDR3 is TGTGCCAGCAGTTTCTCTCGGGACGGAAACATTCAGTACTTC.

The chain recombines TRBV4-1 with TRBJ2-2; D ambiguous. Per germline, CDR1 MGHRA and CDR2 YSYEKL. CDR3 length equals 14 residues. V shed 0 bases and J shed 6 bases, with 8 bases lying between them. The CDR3 DNA reads TGCGCCAGCAGCCAAGATAGGGTAGCCGGGGAGCTGTTTTTT. Encoded protein: CASSQDRVAGELFF.

The chain couples TRBV29-1 to TRBJ1-5; TRBD1 might be the D (5 bases). CDR1 and CDR2 from the germline V gene are SQVTM and ANQGSEA. V gave up 7 bases and J gave up 11 bases, with 15 bases separating them. This CDR3 is 11 amino acids long. CDR3 amino acids: CSAWDGLSQHF. The CDR3 nucleotides are TGCAGCGCCTGGGACGGTTTGTCCCAGCATTTT.

The rearrangement joins TRBV7-9 to TRBJ2-1; 8 bases are shared with TRBD1. CDR1 is SEHNR, CDR2 FQNEAQ, per germline (reference sequence). CDR3 length: 16 amino acids. V shed 4 bases, J shed 1 base, and the junction held 6 bases outside the gene matches. In nucleotides, the CDR3 is TGTGCCAGCAGCTCCTCCCAGGGGGCTTCCTACAATGAGCAGTTCTTC. It yields the protein CASSSSQGASYNEQFF.

This clonotype was observed a single time. The chain employs TRBV27 and TRBJ2-2; the match to TRBD2 covers 9 bases. V gave up 3 bases and J gave up 1 base; unmatched junction bases: 6. The CDR3 contains 17 residues. Germline V CDR1 and CDR2: MNHEY, SMNVEV (reference sequence). The CDR3 bases are TGTGCCAGCAGTTTGAGCGGGAGGCCGCTGAACACCGGGGAGCTGTTTTTT. It is translated as CASSLSGRPLNTGELFF.

The rearrangement links TRBV5-6 to TRBJ1-3; D possibly corresponds to TRBD1 (6 bases). The V end lost 3 bases, the J end lost 2 bases, and 9 bases lay between the germline ends. The CDR3 loop spans 14 amino acids. Germline V CDR1 and CDR2: SGHDT, YYEEEE. The CDR3 reads CASSSGDAGNTIYF. The CDR3 nucleotides read TGTGCCAGCAGCTCAGGGGACGCTGGAAACACCATATATTTT.

This chain connects TRBV30 to TRBJ2-7, with 7 positions matching TRBD2. V gave up 7 bases and J gave up 0 bases; unmatched junction bases: 12. Germline loops: CDR1 GTSNPN, CDR2 SVGIG (reference sequence). This CDR3 region has 15 residues. Here the CDR3 DNA reads TGTGCCTCCACGGCCCTAGCGGATCCCTCCTACGAGCAGTACTTC. It is translated as CASTALADPSYEQYF.

This clonotype was seen only a few times. The V call is TRBV29-1, the J call TRBJ2-7; 7 nucleotides match TRBD1. The CDR3 is 14 residues long. Trimming at V came to 5 bases and at J to 2 bases, leaving 9 bases not matched to a gene. Looked up from germline, CDR1 is SQVTM and CDR2 is ANQGSEA. The CDR3 DNA sequence: TGCAGCGTTCGAGGGACAGCTTTTCCCTACGAGCAGTACTTC. Translation: CSVRGTAFPYEQYF.